The following is a TCR beta chain sequence with its context. This clonotype was observed a few times. This receptor's antigen is unknown. The input lacks base qualities; no much larger clone sits a single base away. For CDR1 and CDR2, the germline V gene (reference sequence) lists DFQATT and SNEGSKA. Inclusive of the bounding cysteine and phenylalanine, the CDR3 is 11 residues long. Only CDR3 DNA remains: 33 bases, in frame from the first base. This record comes from a study of early T cells in non-severe SARS-CoV-2 infection (dated by TCRdb to 2020 to 2023). Regarding the research as a whole: Bulk RNA from unsorted whole blood was used for TCR sequencing, so alpha and beta chains could not be paired.

Broad study findings and their caveats: VDJdb matching was skewed toward anti-spike CD8 responses and likely underestimated virus-specific expansions by missing private and CD4 specificities.

The library was obtained by 5' RACE. Sequencing took place on a NextSeq 500. To correct for sequencing error and PCR bias, the TCR library protocol tagged individual cDNA molecules with unique molecular identifiers. Sequencing covered both TCR alpha and beta chains, and within each sample the abundances of alpha and beta sequences were tightly co-correlated. Per the authors' processing: Decombinator V4 was used to annotate the V gene, J gene and CDR3 of the TCR sequences. TCRs were defined as expanded if a significant change between any two time points was detected under a Poisson model with p below 0.0001. Abundances of TCRs were expressed as counts per million after normalisation to the total number of TCRs sequenced in each sample. TRAV1-2 paired with TRAJ12, TRAJ20 or TRAJ33 defined MAIT TCRs, while TRAV10 paired with TRAJ18 defined iNKT TCRs. VDJdb, accessed 1 November 2021, was searched for CMV, EBV and SARS-CoV-2 annotated TCRs, excluding TCRs annotated for multiple antigens. TCRdb reworked the public reads: Q25 trimming with fastp, MiXCR clone assembly, productive beta chains retained. Identical CDR3 protein sequences are pooled into one entry, listed with their most common genes and DNA. These V and J calls are TCRdb output, not the study's own analysis. This sample lists roughly 42,000 distinct CDR3 sequences; 9% to 15% were detected once. More than 15% of the sample is taken by the ten largest.

The study was a case-control design nested within a healthcare worker cohort in London, UK, with weekly nasopharyngeal swab PCR tests and blood sampling. Between 23 and 31 March 2020, the week of the UK lockdown, healthcare workers were enrolled and then followed up weekly for as long as 16 weeks. The sequenced sample was whole blood. This receptor chain uses TRBV20-1 and TRBJ2-7, with TRBD2 tentatively as D gene (6 bases match). The source is an adult who was a healthcare worker with PCR-confirmed SARS-CoV-2 infection or an uninfected control (not recorded which). The CDR3: CRAGSNYEQYF. The nucleotide sequence is TGCAGGGCGGGATCTAACTACGAGCAGTACTTC.